Presented here are 12 T cell receptor beta chains from one specimen sequenced in a study of control samples from healthy donors and cancer patients. Clones were sequenced by immunoSEQ multiplex PCR, and TCRdb holds only the in-frame ones, with some missing. Of roughly 370,000 clones in the sample, roughly 90% were seen once. The sequenced sample was PBMCs. All receptors derive from a man aged 40-49 years with head and neck cancer.

V and J are TRBV28 and TRBJ1-3; D is undetermined. V was shortened by 7 bases and J by 4 bases, with 11 bases between the two germline ends. The germline V gene has CDR1 MDHEN and CDR2 SYDVKM. The CDR3 is 13 amino acids. The CDR3 nucleotides read TGTGCCAGCACACGCTTCAGAGGAAACACCATATATTTT. It codes for CASTRFRGNTIYF.

This clone was detected a few times. The chain recombines TRBV28 with TRBJ1-6; D call uncertain. The V end was cut by 6 bases, the J end by 7 bases, with 7 bases between. The CDR3 covers 12 residues. Germline CDR1 MDHEN, CDR2 SYDVKM. For the CDR3, the DNA is TGTGCCAGCAGGGGGTTAAATTCACCCCTCCACTTT. Amino acid sequence: CASRGLNSPLHF.

The J gene is TRBJ2-7, the V gene TRBV3-1 (or the pseudogene TRBV3-2); weak D call: TRBD1 (5 bases). V was pared by 1 base and J by 0 bases, with 13 bases between. The CDR3 spans 16 residues. CDR1 and CDR2 (germline): LGHDT, YNNKEL (reference sequence). CDR3 DNA sequence: TGTGCCAGCAGCCAAGGATCGACAGCCAACTCCTACGAGCAGTACTTC. It is translated as CASSQGSTANSYEQYF.

This chain joins TRBV24-1 and TRBJ2-3; possible D gene TRBD1, 5 bases. Deletions cut 3 bases from V and 4 bases from J, with 13 bases between. The CDR3 is 15 residues long. Germline values: CDR1 KGHDR, CDR2 SFDVKD. The CDR3, as DNA: TGTGCCACCAGTGATGTCAGGGTGGGCGCAGATACGCAGTATTTT. Its translation is CATSDVRVGADTQYF.

V is TRBV6-5 and J is TRBJ2-3; maybe TRBD2 (7 bases). The length of the CDR3 is 15 residues. V lost 6 bases and J 5 bases, leaving 18 bases between the germline ends. Germline V gene lookup returns CDR1 MNHEY and CDR2 SVGAGI. The CDR3 bases are TGTGCCAGCAGCCTTAGGGGGGGGAGGGTAGATACGCAGTATTTT. It codes for CASSLRGGRVDTQYF.

In DNA, the CDR3 is TGTGCCAGCAGTTTATCAGGGGGCACTGGCTACACCTTC. Amino acid sequence: CASSLSGGTGYTF. The rearrangement links TRBV27 to TRBJ1-2; TRBD1 matches at 7 bases. The CDR3 has 13 amino acids. The germline V gene encodes CDR1 MNHEY and CDR2 SMNVEV (reference sequence). Trimming took 0 bases from V and 7 from J; bases not matched to a gene: 2.

The rearrangement uses TRBV5-4 and TRBJ1-1, with D possibly TRBD1 on 5 matching bases. The CDR3 extends over 15 amino acids. V lost 4 bases to trimming and J lost 5 bases, with 18 bases between them. In germline, CDR1 is SGHNT, CDR2 YYREEE (reference sequence). CDR3 in DNA: TGTGCCAGCAGCAGCATCAGGGAACGGGGTACTGAAGCTTTCTTT. It translates to CASSSIRERGTEAFF.

This chain uses TRBV11-2 with TRBJ1-1; weak D call: TRBD1 (6 bases). CDR1 and CDR2 (germline): SGHAT, FQNNGV. The CDR3 runs 14 residues. V was cut by 0 bases and J by 5 bases, with 10 bases left in between. The chain's CDR3 is CASSLDQGRTEAFF. The CDR3 DNA reads as TGTGCCAGCAGCTTAGACCAGGGGAGAACTGAAGCTTTCTTT.

The chain is built from TRBV11-2 and TRBJ2-2; tentatively, D is TRBD2 (5 bases). Germline-derived CDR1 and CDR2 are SGHAT and FQNNGV. V lost 4 bases, J lost 2 bases, and 11 bases lay in between. There are 15 residues in the CDR3. The CDR3 nucleotides are TGTGCCAGCAGCTCCCGGGGAGTAAACACCGGGGAGCTGTTTTTT. Amino acids: CASSSRGVNTGELFF. The entire variable domain, with the rest obtained from reference TRBV11-2 and TRBJ2-2, is as follows: EAGVAQSPRYKIIEKRQSVAFWCNPISGHATLYWYQQILGQGPKLLIQFQNNGVVDDSQLPKDRFSAERLKGVDSTLKIQPAKLEDSAVYLCASSSRGVNTGELFFGEGSRLTVL.

This CDR3 reads CASSPNRNTEAFF. As DNA, the CDR3 is TGTGCCAGCTCACCAAACAGGAACACTGAAGCTTTCTTT. The J gene is TRBJ1-1, the V gene TRBV18; D is ambiguous. The CDR3 extends over 13 amino acids. Trimming shortened V by 2 bases and J by 1 base, and 5 bases separated the two germline ends. Per germline, CDR1 KGHSH and CDR2 LQKENI. The variable domain in full, with the rest retrieved from reference TRBV18 and TRBJ1-1, is NAGVMQNPRHLVRRRGQEARLRCSPMKGHSHVYWYRQLPEEGLKFMVYLQKENIIDESGMPKERFSAEFPKEGPSILRIQQVVRGDSAAYFCASSPNRNTEAFFGQGTRLTVV.

This rearrangement joins TRBV30 to TRBJ2-3, with D unresolved. With 8 bases removed from V and 2 bases from J, the gap between germline ends came to 20 bases. Germline CDR1 is GTSNPN and CDR2 is SVGIG (reference sequence). The length of the CDR3 is 15 residues. The CDR3 DNA is TGTGCCGCGTCCCTGGGTAGTGGGGACACAGATACGCAGTATTTT. This translates into CAASLGSGDTDTQYF.

The chain recombines TRBV19 with TRBJ1-3; weak D call: TRBD1 (5 bases). The CDR3 contains 14 residues. CDR1 is LNHDA, CDR2 SQIVND, per germline (reference sequence). Trimming stripped 6 bases from V and 2 bases from J, with 11 bases between. In nucleotides, the CDR3 is TGTGCCAGTAGGGGGCACATCGCTGGAAACACCATATATTTT. It specifies CASRGHIAGNTIYF. Full variable domain (rest looked up from reference TRBV19 and TRBJ1-3): DGGITQSPKYLFRKEGQNVTLSCEQNLNHDAMYWYRQDPGQGLRLIYYSQIVNDFQKGDIAEGYSVSREKKESFPLTVTSAQKNPTAFYLCASRGHIAGNTIYFGEGSWLTVV.